Given below is one TCR beta chain in context. CDR1 and CDR2 (germline): SGDLS, YYNGEE. The CDR3 consists of 13 residues. V gave up 1 base and J gave up 4 bases, with 8 bases separating them. These data originate in a study of OX40 agonist ivuxolimab in advanced cancers. As for the study in general: Patients treated during dose escalation were battling hepatocellular carcinoma, melanoma, renal cell or head and neck cancer.

Baseline, cycle 4 day 1, and cycle 7 day 1 were the blood sampling points. TCRdb's copy holds only in-frame clones and misses some; the assay was immunoSEQ multiplex PCR. This table holds under 40,000 clones, around nine tenths found once. This clonotype originated in an adult with an advanced solid tumor such as melanoma, head and neck, liver or kidney cancer. The genes are TRBV9 and TRBJ1-2; possibly TRBD1 for D (6 bases). The sequenced sample was CD4+ or CD8+ T cells sorted from blood, obtained in a trial of the OX40 agonist ivuxolimab. CDR3 bases: TGTGCCAGCAGCGTACAGGGGAGCTATGGCTACACCTTC. Its protein product is CASSVQGSYGYTF.